These 17 T cell receptor beta chains came from one sample sequenced in a study of neurological immune-mediated disorders. TCRdb fed the 5' RACE reads into MiXCR, producing one record per CDR3 protein. Of about 90,000 distinct CDR3 sequences listed, under 15% are singletons. Regarding time point: longitudinal time-point 2. The sequencing input was PBMCs. These receptors originate from a female donor with HTLV-1-associated myelopathy (HAM/TSP).

This clonotype appeared many times. V is TRBV6-2 or TRBV6-3 and J is TRBJ2-1; 15 bases line up with TRBD2. With V trimmed by 6 bases and J by 1 base, 4 bases remained unmatched. Germline CDR1 and CDR2: MNHEY and SVGEGT. The CDR3 sequence is 17 residues long. CDR3 region: CASSRTSGGASYNEQFF. In DNA, the CDR3 is TGTGCCAGCAGCCGGACTAGCGGGGGGGCGTCCTACAATGAGCAGTTCTTC.

There are a few counts of this clonotype. This may be a read error, as it is one base from a much larger clone. This rearrangement joins TRBV6-1 to TRBJ2-7; TRBD1 aligns across 9 bases. CDR1 and CDR2 (germline): MNHNS, SASEGT. The J segment lost 3 bases and the V segment lost 5 bases, leaving 5 bases of the junction unmatched. There are 14 residues in the CDR3. The CDR3 sequence: CASSTGTGFYEQYF. The DNA for the CDR3 is TGTGCCAGCAGTACCGGGACAGGGTTCTACGAGCAGTACTTC.

This clonotype was counted ten times or more. This chain joins TRBV5-1 and TRBJ2-2; weak D call: TRBD2 (5 bases). Deletions cut 3 bases from V and 5 bases from J, with 11 bases between. The germline V gene has CDR1 SGHRS and CDR2 YFSETQ. The CDR3 is 14 amino acids. The DNA for the CDR3 is TGCGCCAGCAGCTCCACACCGGGGACCGGGGAGCTGTTTTTT. It codes for CASSSTPGTGELFF.

This clonotype has a count of ten or more. This chain connects TRBV10-3 to TRBJ1-6, with D hard to call. The CDR3 runs 15 residues. In germline, CDR1 is ENHRY, CDR2 SYGVKD. V was trimmed by 4 bases and J by 5 bases, leaving 12 bases between them. The CDR3 DNA sequence: TGTGCCATCAGTGCCTCTGAACAGAATAATTCACCCCTCCACTTT. As protein: CAISASEQNNSPLHF.

There are many counts of this clonotype. The chain carries TRBV5-1 and TRBJ1-5, with D possibly being TRBD1 (5 bases). The germline CDR1 and CDR2 sequences are SGHRS and YFSETQ. Trimming pared 1 base from V and 5 bases from J, leaving 7 bases between. The length of the CDR3 is 13 residues. CDR3 nucleotides: TGCGCCAGCAGCTTGCAGGGTGATCAGCCCCAGCATTTT. Encoded protein: CASSLQGDQPQHF.

This clonotype occurred once. The rearrangement joins TRBV24-1 to TRBJ2-7; D gene ambiguous. The germline V gene has CDR1 KGHDR and CDR2 SFDVKD. The length of the CDR3 is 14 residues. Trimming stripped 0 bases from V and 10 bases from J, with 15 bases between. The CDR3 region has the DNA TGTGCCACCAGTGATTTGGGCAGGCTGAATGAACAGTACTTC. This sequence encodes CATSDLGRLNEQYF.

On this clonotype: A read error may explain this, as a much larger clone is one base away. The V call is TRBV7-3, the J call TRBJ2-2; D gene unclear. Germline V gene sequence: CDR1 SGHTA, CDR2 FQGTGA. The CDR3 loop spans 15 amino acids. Trimming removed 4 bases from V and 6 bases from J, with 15 bases in between. This chain's CDR3 is CASSSQSGWAGELFF. Here the CDR3 DNA reads TGTGCCAGCAGCTCGCAGAGTGGCTGGGCCGGGGAGCTGTTTTTT.

This clonotype was seen at least ten times. This chain connects TRBV20-1 to TRBJ1-2, with D possibly TRBD1 on 6 matching bases. The length of the CDR3 is 15 residues. Germline V CDR1 and CDR2: DFQATT, SNEGSKA (reference sequence). Trimming shortened V by 5 bases and J by 4 bases, and 20 bases separated the two germline ends. The CDR3 loop is CSAWSVTGSPYGYTF. The CDR3 bases are TGCAGTGCTTGGTCTGTCACAGGGTCTCCCTATGGCTACACCTTC.

About this clonotype itself: Relative to the germline gene, one junction end is altered; a read error may explain this. The chain has TRBV5-1 and TRBJ2-5; possible D gene TRBD1, 6 bases. In germline, CDR1 is SGHRS, CDR2 YFSETQ. CDR3 size: 14 residues. The CDR3 DNA reads as TGCGCCAGCAGATTGGCACAGGGATCGGAGACACAGTACTTC. Translating it yields CASRLAQGSETQYF.

This clonotype was observed a handful of times. The V call is TRBV20-1, the J call TRBJ2-3; 7 positions agree with TRBD1. The CDR3 runs 14 residues. V shed 4 bases, J shed 0 bases, and the junction held 4 bases outside the gene matches. Looked up from germline, CDR1 is DFQATT and CDR2 is SNEGSKA (reference sequence). Here the CDR3 reads CSAKYRGSTDTQYF. CDR3 nucleotides: TGCAGTGCTAAGTACAGGGGTAGCACAGATACGCAGTATTTT.

In this sample, this clonotype turned up many times. The CDR3 bases are TGTGCCAGCAGCTCTAACGGAGACAATCAGCCCCAGCATTTT. Translated, it gives CASSSNGDNQPQHF. The chain combines TRBV5-6 with TRBJ1-5; no clear D. The CDR3 has 14 amino acids. Germline assignment: CDR1 SGHDT and CDR2 YYEEEE. V was trimmed by 3 bases and J by 3 bases, leaving 10 bases between them.

This clonotype was counted ten times or more. The chain joins TRBV12-3 or TRBV12-4 to TRBJ2-1, with D hard to call. The CDR3 is 11 residues long. Trimming removed 5 bases from V and 5 bases from J, with 4 bases in between. CDR3 sequence (DNA): TGTGCCAGCAGTCGTAACAATGAGCAGTTCTTC. Its protein product is CASSRNNEQFF.

This clonotype was observed many times. This chain joins TRBV11-2 and TRBJ1-4; D not resolved. V was trimmed by 5 bases and J by 8 bases, leaving 9 bases between them. This CDR3 has 12 residues. Germline CDR1 reads SGHAT; CDR2 reads FQNNGV. This chain's CDR3 is CASSALGEKLFF. CDR3 nucleotide sequence: TGTGCCAGCAGCGCCCTCGGGGAAAAACTGTTTTTT.

This clonotype was seen repeatedly, ten times or more. The chain has TRBV7-9 and TRBJ1-1; D is undetermined. Germline lookup yields CDR1 SEHNR and CDR2 FQNEAQ (reference sequence). The V end was cut by 1 base, the J end by 6 bases, with 9 bases between. The CDR3 totals 13 residues. CDR3 amino acids: CASSLDGGSEAFF. CDR3 DNA: TGTGCCAGCAGCTTAGATGGAGGGTCTGAAGCTTTCTTT.

Many counts were recorded for this clonotype. The rearrangement uses TRBV2 and TRBJ1-1; 7 nucleotides match TRBD1. From germline, CDR1 is SNHLY and CDR2 FYNNEI. There are 13 residues in the CDR3. The V segment lost 10 bases and the J segment 5 bases; nucleotides outside the gene matches: 10. Written as DNA, the CDR3 is TGTGCCACCAGACAGGGTCCCACAACTGAAGCTTTCTTT. It is translated as CATRQGPTTEAFF.

Regarding this clonotype: Possible read error: a much larger clone is one base away. The conserved final phenylalanine or tryptophan is absent from the CDR3, which likely points to a read error. V gene TRBV10-3 combines with J gene TRBJ2-1, with TRBD1 identical over 7 bases. The germline gives CDR1 ENHRY, CDR2 SYGVKD. V lost 2 bases, J lost 6 bases, and 16 bases stayed unmatched. There are 18 residues in the CDR3. CDR3 DNA: TGTGCCATCAGTGAGCCGTCATCGTCGACCGGGACAGTCAATGAGCAGTTCCTC. This codes for CAISEPSSSTGTVNEQFL.

This clonotype was counted at least ten times. The chain joins TRBV9 to TRBJ1-1; no definite D call. V was trimmed by 0 bases and J by 5 bases, leaving 11 bases between them. CDR1 and CDR2 (germline): SGDLS, YYNGEE. The CDR3 is 14 amino acids. CDR3 nucleotides: TGTGCCAGCAGCGTAGGGTGGGTAGGGACTGAAGCTTTCTTT. It specifies CASSVGWVGTEAFF.